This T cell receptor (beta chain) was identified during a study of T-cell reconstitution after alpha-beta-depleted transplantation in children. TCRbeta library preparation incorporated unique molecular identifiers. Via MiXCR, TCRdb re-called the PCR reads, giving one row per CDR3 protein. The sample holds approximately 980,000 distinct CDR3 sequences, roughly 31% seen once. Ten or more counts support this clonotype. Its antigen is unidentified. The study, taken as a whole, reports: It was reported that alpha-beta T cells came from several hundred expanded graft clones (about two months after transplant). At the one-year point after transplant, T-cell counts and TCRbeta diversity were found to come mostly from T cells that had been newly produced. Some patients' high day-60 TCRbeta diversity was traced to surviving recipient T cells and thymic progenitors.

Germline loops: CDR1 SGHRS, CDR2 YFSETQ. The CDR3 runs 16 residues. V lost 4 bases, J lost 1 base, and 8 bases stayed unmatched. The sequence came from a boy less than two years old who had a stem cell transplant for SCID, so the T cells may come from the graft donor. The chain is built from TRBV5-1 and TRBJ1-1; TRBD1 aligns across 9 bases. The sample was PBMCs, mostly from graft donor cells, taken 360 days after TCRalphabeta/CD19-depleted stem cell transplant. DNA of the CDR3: TGCGCCAGCAGCCCGAACCCGGACAGGGGGAACACTGAAGCTTTCTTT. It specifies CASSPNPDRGNTEAFF.